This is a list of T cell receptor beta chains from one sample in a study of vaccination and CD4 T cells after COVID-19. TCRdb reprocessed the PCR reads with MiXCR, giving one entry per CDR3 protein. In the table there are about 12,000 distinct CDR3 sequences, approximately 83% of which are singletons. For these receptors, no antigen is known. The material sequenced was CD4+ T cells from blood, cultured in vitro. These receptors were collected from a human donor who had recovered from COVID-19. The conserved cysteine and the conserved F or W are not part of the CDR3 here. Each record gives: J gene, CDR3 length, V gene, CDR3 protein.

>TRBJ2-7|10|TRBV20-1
SVAVSSYEQY
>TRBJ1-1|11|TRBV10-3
AISLGKNTEAF
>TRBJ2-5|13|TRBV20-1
SALEASGPQETQY
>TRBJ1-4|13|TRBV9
ASSVGWRTNEKLF
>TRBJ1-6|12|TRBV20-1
SARAGGANSPLH
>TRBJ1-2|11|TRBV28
ASSLDRSEGYT
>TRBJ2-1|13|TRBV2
ASSTAGVAYNEQF
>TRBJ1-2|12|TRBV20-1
SAYRDGNNYGYT
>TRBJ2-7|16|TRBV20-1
SAVGGLAGLRLSYEQY
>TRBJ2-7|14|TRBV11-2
ASTTGLDSLYYEQY
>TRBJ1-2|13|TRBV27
ASSPGQGQGYGYT
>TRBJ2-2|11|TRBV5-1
ASRTTNTGELF
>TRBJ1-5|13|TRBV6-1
ASSEAPGVIQPQH
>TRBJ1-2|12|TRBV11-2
ASSLGRGYHGYT
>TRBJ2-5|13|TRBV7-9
ASSQRGGTGTAQY
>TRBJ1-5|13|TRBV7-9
ASSLGQGSNQPQH
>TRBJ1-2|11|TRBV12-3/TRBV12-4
ASSLSNNYGYT
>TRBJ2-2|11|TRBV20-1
SARSPMSGELF
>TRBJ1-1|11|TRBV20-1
SARAQGNTEAF
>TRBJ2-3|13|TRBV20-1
SGPPGGTATDTQY
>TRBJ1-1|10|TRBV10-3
AISAPGGAAF
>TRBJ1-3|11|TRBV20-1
SASRGRGNTIY
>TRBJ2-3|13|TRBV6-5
ASSYLSGRTDTQY
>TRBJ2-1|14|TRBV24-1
ATSPMDTASYNEQF
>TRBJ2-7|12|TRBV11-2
ASSPDRGNYEQY
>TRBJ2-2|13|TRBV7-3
ASRLAGANTGELF
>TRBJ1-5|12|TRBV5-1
ASSEQGAGQPQH
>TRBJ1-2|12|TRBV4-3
ASSQGGEYYGYT
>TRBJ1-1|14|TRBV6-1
ASSPLTESMNTEAF
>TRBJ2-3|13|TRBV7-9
ASSSATGLSDTQY
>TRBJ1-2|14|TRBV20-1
SATGTGGESNYGYT
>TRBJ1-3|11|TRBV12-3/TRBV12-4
ASSGGMGHTIY
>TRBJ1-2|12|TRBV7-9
ASSLLSGTYGYT
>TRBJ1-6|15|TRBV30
AWSPGRTASSHSPLH
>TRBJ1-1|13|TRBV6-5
ASSYSAGRNTEAF
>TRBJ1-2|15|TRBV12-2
ASRLSPRGGDRDGYT
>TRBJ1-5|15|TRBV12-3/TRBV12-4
ASTIHRGGNSNQPQH
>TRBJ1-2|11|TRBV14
ASSQGANYGYT
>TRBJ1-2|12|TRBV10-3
AINPDGTHYGYT
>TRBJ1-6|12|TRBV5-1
ASSAGLWLSPLH
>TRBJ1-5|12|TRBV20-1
SARPRRGDQPQH
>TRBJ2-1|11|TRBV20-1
SAVVAEGGEQF
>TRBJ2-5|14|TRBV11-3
ASSLGAQRGQETQY
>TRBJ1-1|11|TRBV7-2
ASSRTGDTEAF
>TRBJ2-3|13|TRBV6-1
ASSLGQGRTDTQY
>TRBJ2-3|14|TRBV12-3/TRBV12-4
ASSLLGGTSTDTQY
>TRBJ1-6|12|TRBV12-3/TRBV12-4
ASSFSGALEPLH
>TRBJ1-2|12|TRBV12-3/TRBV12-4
ASSLRQSNYGYT
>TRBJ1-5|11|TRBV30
AWSKVLNQPQH